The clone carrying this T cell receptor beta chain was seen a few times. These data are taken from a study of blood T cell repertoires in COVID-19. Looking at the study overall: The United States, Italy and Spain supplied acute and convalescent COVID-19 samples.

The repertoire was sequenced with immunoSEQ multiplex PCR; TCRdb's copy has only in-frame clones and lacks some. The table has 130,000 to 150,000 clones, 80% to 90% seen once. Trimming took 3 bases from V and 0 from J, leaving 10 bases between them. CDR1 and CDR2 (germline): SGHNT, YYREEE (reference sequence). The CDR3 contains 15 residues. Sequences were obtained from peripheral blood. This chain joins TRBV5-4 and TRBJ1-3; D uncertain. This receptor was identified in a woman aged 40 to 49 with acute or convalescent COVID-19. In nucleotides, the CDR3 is TGTGCCAGCAGCTCCCCGGGTAGCTCTGGAAACACCATATATTTT. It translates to CASSSPGSSGNTIYF.